The text below deals with one T cell receptor beta chain. This sample was included in a study of CD8 T cells in Susac syndrome. In the study overall: There were six sequenced Susac syndrome patients with active disease and roughly 8 in remission.

The CDR3 has 13 residues. The V end lost 4 bases, the J end lost 0 bases, and 6 bases lay between the germline ends. Per the germline V gene, CDR1 is GTSNPN and CDR2 is SVGIG (reference sequence). Random hexamers served to reverse transcribe about 0.5 to 1 ug RNA. In TCRdb, the immunoSEQ multiplex PCR reads were re-called with MiXCR into one record per CDR3 protein. Of some 180,000 distinct CDR3 sequences listed, roughly nine tenths are singletons. The sequence was obtained from a human donor with Susac syndrome. This chain links TRBV30 with TRBJ1-4, with no clear D. The source material was CD4+ T cells from PBMCs. The CDR3 nucleotides read TGTGCCTGGACCGGGGCAACTAATGAAAAACTGTTTTTT. Its protein is CAWTGATNEKLFF.